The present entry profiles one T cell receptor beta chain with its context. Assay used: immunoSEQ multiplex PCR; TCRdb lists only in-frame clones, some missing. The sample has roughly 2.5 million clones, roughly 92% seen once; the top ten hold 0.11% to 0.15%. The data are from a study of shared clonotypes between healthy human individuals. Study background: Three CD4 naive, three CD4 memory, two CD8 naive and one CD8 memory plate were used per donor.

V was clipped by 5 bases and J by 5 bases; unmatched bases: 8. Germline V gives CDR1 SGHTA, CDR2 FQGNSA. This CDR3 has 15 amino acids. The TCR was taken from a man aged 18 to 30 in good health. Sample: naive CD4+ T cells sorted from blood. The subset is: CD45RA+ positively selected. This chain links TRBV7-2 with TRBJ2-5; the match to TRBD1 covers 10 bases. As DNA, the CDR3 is TGTGCCAGCAGCCCAGACAGGGGGCTTTGGGAGACCCAGTACTTC. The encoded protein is CASSPDRGLWETQYF.